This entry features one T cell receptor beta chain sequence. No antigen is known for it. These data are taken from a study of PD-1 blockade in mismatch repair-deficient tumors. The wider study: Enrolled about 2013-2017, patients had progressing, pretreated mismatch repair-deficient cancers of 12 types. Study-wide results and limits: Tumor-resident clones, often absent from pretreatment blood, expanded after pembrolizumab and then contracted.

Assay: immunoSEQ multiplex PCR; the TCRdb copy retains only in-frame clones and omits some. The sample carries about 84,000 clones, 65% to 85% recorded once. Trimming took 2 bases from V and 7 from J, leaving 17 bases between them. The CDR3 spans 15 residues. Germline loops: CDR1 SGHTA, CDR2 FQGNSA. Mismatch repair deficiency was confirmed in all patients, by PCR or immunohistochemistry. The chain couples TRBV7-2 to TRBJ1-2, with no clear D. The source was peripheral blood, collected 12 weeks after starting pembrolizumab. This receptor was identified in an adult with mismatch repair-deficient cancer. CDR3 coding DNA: TGTGCCAGCAGCTTAACCCCGGCCGGGATCGCTGGCTACACCTTC. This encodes CASSLTPAGIAGYTF.